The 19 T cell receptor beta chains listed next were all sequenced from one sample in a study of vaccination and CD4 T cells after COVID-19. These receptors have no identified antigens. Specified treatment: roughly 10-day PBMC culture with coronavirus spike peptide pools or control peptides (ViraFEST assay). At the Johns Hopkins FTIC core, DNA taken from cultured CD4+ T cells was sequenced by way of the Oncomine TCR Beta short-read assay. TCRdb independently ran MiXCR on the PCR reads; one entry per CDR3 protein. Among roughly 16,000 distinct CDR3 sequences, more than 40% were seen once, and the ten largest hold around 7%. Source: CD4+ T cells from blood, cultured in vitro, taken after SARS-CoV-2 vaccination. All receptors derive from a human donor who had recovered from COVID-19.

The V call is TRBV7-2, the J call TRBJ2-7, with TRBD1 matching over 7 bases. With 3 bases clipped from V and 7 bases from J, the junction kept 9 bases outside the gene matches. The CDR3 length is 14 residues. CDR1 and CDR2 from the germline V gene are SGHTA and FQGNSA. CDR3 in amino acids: CASSFKTGALEQYF. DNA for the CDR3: TGTGCCAGCAGCTTCAAAACAGGGGCCTTGGAGCAGTACTTC.

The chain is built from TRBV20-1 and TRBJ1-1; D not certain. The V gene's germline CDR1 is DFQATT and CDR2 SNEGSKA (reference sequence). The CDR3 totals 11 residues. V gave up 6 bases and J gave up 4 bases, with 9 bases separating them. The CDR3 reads CSATGSTEAFF. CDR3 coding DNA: TGCAGTGCCACGGGAAGCACTGAAGCTTTCTTT.

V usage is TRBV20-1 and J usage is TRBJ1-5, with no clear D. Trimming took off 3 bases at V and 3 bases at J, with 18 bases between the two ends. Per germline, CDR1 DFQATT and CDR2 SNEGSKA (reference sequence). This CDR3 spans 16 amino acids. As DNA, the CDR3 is TGCAGTGCTAGCCGTGGTGGTGGTAGCCACAATCAGCCCCAGCATTTT. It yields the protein CSASRGGGSHNQPQHF.

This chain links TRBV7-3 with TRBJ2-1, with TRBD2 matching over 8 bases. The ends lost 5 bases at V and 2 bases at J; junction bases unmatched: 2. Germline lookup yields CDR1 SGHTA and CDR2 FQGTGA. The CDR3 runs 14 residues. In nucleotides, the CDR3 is TGTGCCAGCAGCCCCGGGGGGGCCTACAATGAGCAGTTCTTC. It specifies CASSPGGAYNEQFF.

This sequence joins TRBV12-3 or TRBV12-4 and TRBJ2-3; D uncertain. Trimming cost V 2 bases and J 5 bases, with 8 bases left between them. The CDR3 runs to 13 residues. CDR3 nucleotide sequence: TGTGCCAGCAGTTTAAATCCGAGAGATACGCAGTATTTT. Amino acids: CASSLNPRDTQYF.

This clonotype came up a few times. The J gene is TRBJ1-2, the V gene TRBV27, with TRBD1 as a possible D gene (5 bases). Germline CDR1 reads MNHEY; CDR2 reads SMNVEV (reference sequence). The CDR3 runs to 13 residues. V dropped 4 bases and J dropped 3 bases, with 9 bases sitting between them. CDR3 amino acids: CASSSGLYYGYTF. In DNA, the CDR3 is TGTGCCAGCAGTTCGGGACTTTACTATGGCTACACCTTC.

CDR3 nucleotides: TGTGCCAGCAGAGTACAACTATCCGAGCAGTACTTC. The encoded protein is CASRVQLSEQYF. The rearrangement joins TRBV6-1 to TRBJ2-7; D uncertain. This CDR3 has 12 amino acids. Trimming pared 6 bases from V and 6 bases from J, leaving 12 bases between. The germline V gene encodes CDR1 MNHNS and CDR2 SASEGT.

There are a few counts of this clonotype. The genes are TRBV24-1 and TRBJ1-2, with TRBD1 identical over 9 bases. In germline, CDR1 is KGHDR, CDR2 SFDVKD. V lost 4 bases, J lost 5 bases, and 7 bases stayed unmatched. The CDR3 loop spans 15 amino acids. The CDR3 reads CATSDTGTGIYGYTF. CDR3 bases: TGTGCCACCAGTGACACCGGGACAGGGATTTATGGCTACACCTTC.

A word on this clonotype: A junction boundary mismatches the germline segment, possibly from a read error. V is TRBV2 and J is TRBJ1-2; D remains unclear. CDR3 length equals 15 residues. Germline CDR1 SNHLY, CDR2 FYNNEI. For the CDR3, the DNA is TGTGCCAGCAGGGCGGACCGATTTACTAAGTATGGCTACACCTTC. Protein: CASRADRFTKYGYTF.

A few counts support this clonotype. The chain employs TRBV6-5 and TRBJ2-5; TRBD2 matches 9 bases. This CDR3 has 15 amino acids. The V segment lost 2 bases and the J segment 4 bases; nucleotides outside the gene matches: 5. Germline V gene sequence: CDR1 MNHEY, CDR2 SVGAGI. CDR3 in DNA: TGTGCCAGCAGTTACCATACTAGCGGGTCAGAGACCCAGTACTTC. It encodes CASSYHTSGSETQYF.

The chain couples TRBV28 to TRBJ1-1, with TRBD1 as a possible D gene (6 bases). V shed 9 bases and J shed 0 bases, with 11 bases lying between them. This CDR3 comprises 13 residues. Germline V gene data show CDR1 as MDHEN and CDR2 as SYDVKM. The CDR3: CASLGGLNTEAFF. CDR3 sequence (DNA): TGTGCCAGTCTGGGGGGCTTGAACACTGAAGCTTTCTTT. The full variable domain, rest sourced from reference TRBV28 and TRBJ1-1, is DVKVTQSSRYLVKRTGEKVFLECVQDMDHENMFWYRQDPGLGLRLIYFSYDVKMKEKGDIPEGYSVSREKKERFSLILESASTNQTSMYLCASLGGLNTEAFFGQGTRLTVV.

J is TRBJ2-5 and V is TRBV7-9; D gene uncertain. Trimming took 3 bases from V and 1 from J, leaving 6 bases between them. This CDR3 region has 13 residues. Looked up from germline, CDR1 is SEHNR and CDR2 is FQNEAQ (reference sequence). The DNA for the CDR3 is TGTGCCAGCAGCTTTTCGGTCCAAGAGACCCAGTACTTC. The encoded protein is CASSFSVQETQYF.

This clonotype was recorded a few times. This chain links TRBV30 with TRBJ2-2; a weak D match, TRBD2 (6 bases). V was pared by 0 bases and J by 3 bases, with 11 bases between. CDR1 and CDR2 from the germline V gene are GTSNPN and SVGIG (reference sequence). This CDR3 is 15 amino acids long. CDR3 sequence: CAWSVGGSDTGELFF. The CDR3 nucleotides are TGTGCCTGGAGTGTTGGGGGGTCGGACACCGGGGAGCTGTTTTTT.

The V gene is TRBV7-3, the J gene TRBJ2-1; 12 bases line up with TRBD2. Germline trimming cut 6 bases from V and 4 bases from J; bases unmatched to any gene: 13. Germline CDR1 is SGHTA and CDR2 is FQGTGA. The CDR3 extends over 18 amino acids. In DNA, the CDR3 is TGTGCCAGCAGTCCCCCCCCCGCTAGCGGGAGGGGTTACAATGAGCAGTTCTTC. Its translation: CASSPPPASGRGYNEQFF.

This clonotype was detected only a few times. CDR3: CSARDPGAHTGELFF. The CDR3, as DNA: TGCAGTGCTAGAGATCCTGGGGCGCACACCGGGGAGCTGTTTTTT. The genes are TRBV20-1 and TRBJ2-2; D may be TRBD1 (5 bases). V was clipped by 0 bases and J by 3 bases, with 11 bases between them. The CDR3 spans 15 residues. In germline, CDR1 is DFQATT, CDR2 SNEGSKA (reference sequence).

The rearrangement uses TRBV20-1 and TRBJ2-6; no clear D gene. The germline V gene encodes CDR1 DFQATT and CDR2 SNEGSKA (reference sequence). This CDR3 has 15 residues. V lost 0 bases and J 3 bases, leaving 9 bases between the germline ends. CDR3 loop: CSARDLAGGANVLTF. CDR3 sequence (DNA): TGCAGTGCTAGAGATTTGGCTGGTGGGGCCAACGTCCTGACTTTC.

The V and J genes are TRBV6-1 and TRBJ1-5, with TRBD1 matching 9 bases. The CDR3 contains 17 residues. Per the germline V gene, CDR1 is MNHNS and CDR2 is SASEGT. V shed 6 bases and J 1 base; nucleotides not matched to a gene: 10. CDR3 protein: CASSGATGGRSNQPQHF. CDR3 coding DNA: TGTGCCAGCAGCGGAGCGACAGGGGGAAGGAGCAATCAGCCCCAGCATTTT.

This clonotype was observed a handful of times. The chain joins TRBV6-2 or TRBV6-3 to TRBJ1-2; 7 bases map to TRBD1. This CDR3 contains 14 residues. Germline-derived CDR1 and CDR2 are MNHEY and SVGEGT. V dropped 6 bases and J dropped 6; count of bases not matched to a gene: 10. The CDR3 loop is CASSPDQGGHGYTF. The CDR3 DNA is TGTGCCAGCAGCCCCGACCAGGGGGGGCATGGCTACACCTTC.

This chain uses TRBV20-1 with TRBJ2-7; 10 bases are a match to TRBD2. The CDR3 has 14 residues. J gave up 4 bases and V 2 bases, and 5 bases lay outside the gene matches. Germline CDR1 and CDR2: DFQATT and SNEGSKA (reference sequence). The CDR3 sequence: CSARFTSGNYEQYF. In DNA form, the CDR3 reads TGCAGTGCTAGATTCACTAGCGGGAATTACGAGCAGTACTTC.